This is a list of T cell receptor beta chains from one sample in a study of OX40 agonist ivuxolimab in advanced cancers. Clones were sequenced by immunoSEQ multiplex PCR, and TCRdb holds only the in-frame ones, with some missing. The sample contains tens of thousands of clones, 80% to 90% of which appear only once. The sequencing used CD4+ or CD8+ T cells sorted from blood, collected in a trial of the OX40 agonist ivuxolimab. All receptors come from an adult with an advanced solid tumor such as melanoma, head and neck, liver or kidney cancer. CDR3s include the opening cysteine and the closing phenylalanine or tryptophan. The order of the fields is D gene, clone size, V gene, J gene, CDR3 protein, CDR3 DNA. D genes are given only for firm matches. The size field is filled for only some rows; it gives once, few, many or a size class.

D gene: .
clone size: .
V gene: TRBV4-3
J gene: TRBJ2-1
CDR3 protein: CASSQEARNEQFF
CDR3 DNA: TGCGCCAGCAGCCAAGAGGCGCGGAATGAGCAGTTCTTC

D gene: .
clone size: .
V gene: TRBV18
J gene: TRBJ1-6
CDR3 protein: CASSPEQVNSPLHF
CDR3 DNA: TGTGCCAGCTCACCGGAACAGGTTAATTCACCCCTCCACTTT

D gene: .
clone size: once
V gene: TRBV9
J gene: TRBJ2-5
CDR3 protein: CASSPRGIQETQYF
CDR3 DNA: TGTGCCAGCAGTCCTCGGGGGATCCAAGAGACCCAGTACTTC

D gene: TRBD1
clone size: once
V gene: TRBV6-1
J gene: TRBJ1-1
CDR3 protein: CASSPGTGGTEAFF
CDR3 DNA: TGTGCCAGCAGTCCCGGGACAGGGGGCACTGAAGCTTTCTTT

D gene: TRBD2
clone size: .
V gene: TRBV5-1
J gene: TRBJ2-3
CDR3 protein: CASSPGTRSLTDTQYF
CDR3 DNA: TGCGCCAGCAGCCCCGGGACTAGAAGTCTCACAGATACGCAGTATTTT

D gene: .
clone size: once
V gene: TRBV9
J gene: TRBJ2-6
CDR3 protein: CASSVGRVSGANVLTF
CDR3 DNA: TGTGCCAGCAGCGTAGGTAGGGTCTCTGGGGCCAACGTCCTGACTTTC

D gene: .
clone size: .
V gene: TRBV29-1
J gene: TRBJ2-2
CDR3 protein: CSASYPKGEWFTELFF
CDR3 DNA: TGCAGCGCTTCGTACCCGAAGGGGGAGTGGTTTACGGAGCTGTTTTTT

D gene: .
clone size: .
V gene: TRBV7-2
J gene: TRBJ1-5
CDR3 protein: CASSLGPGGNQPQHF
CDR3 DNA: TGTGCCAGCAGCTTAGGTCCCGGGGGCAATCAGCCCCAGCATTTT

D gene: .
clone size: .
V gene: TRBV6-5
J gene: TRBJ1-1
CDR3 protein: CASSPPGRNTEAFF
CDR3 DNA: TGTGCCAGCAGCCCCCCAGGACGGAACACTGAAGCTTTCTTT

D gene: .
clone size: .
V gene: TRBV5-5
J gene: TRBJ1-5
CDR3 protein: CASSFYGESNQPQHF
CDR3 DNA: TGTGCCAGCAGCTTCTATGGGGAAAGCAATCAGCCCCAGCATTTT

D gene: .
clone size: .
V gene: TRBV28
J gene: TRBJ1-5
CDR3 protein: CASSTLTVNQPQHF
CDR3 DNA: TGTGCCAGCAGTACCCTGACAGTCAATCAGCCCCAGCATTTT

D gene: .
clone size: .
V gene: TRBV27
J gene: TRBJ2-7
CDR3 protein: CASSTAYEQYF
CDR3 DNA: TGTGCCAGCAGTACTGCCTACGAGCAGTACTTC

D gene: .
clone size: .
V gene: TRBV18
J gene: TRBJ1-1
CDR3 protein: CASSPLIPRGRGTEAFF
CDR3 DNA: TGTGCCAGCTCACCACTAATCCCCCGGGGGCGAGGCACTGAAGCTTTCTTT

D gene: .
clone size: once
V gene: TRBV2
J gene: TRBJ2-5
CDR3 protein: CASSAGGRETQYF
CDR3 DNA: TGTGCCAGCAGTGCAGGGGGGCGGGAGACCCAGTACTTC

D gene: .
clone size: .
V gene: TRBV18
J gene: TRBJ1-1
CDR3 protein: CASSRGERNTEAFF
CDR3 DNA: TGTGCCAGCTCACGGGGTGAGAGGAACACTGAAGCTTTCTTT

D gene: TRBD2
clone size: .
V gene: TRBV10-3
J gene: TRBJ2-3
CDR3 protein: CAISVGGGNTDTQYF
CDR3 DNA: TGTGCCATCAGTGTCGGCGGGGGAAACACAGATACGCAGTATTTT

D gene: TRBD2
clone size: .
V gene: TRBV19
J gene: TRBJ2-1
CDR3 protein: CASSRLAGVYNEQFF
CDR3 DNA: TGTGCCAGTAGTCGACTAGCGGGGGTCTACAATGAGCAGTTCTTC

D gene: .
clone size: .
V gene: TRBV6-1
J gene: TRBJ2-7
CDR3 protein: CASIPGTPTYEQYF
CDR3 DNA: TGTGCCAGCATCCCCGGGACACCGACCTACGAGCAGTACTTC

D gene: TRBD2
clone size: .
V gene: TRBV5-1
J gene: TRBJ2-7
CDR3 protein: CASSLEAGRVYEQYF
CDR3 DNA: TGCGCCAGCAGCTTGGAGGCAGGGAGGGTGTACGAGCAGTACTTC

D gene: TRBD1
clone size: .
V gene: TRBV5-1
J gene: TRBJ2-7
CDR3 protein: CASSLVVPGQGIGIYEQYF
CDR3 DNA: TGCGCCAGCAGCTTGGTGGTCCCGGGACAGGGCATAGGGATCTACGAGCAGTACTTC

D gene: TRBD2
clone size: .
V gene: TRBV7-2
J gene: TRBJ2-3
CDR3 protein: CASSSQAGSGSADTQYF
CDR3 DNA: TGTGCCAGCAGCTCTCAGGCGGGAAGCGGGAGCGCAGATACGCAGTATTTT

D gene: .
clone size: .
V gene: TRBV9
J gene: TRBJ1-2
CDR3 protein: CASSVAQGRGYTF
CDR3 DNA: TGTGCCAGCAGCGTAGCTCAGGGTCGGGGCTACACCTTC

D gene: .
clone size: .
V gene: TRBV6-1
J gene: TRBJ1-2
CDR3 protein: CASSETGRRGYTF
CDR3 DNA: TGTGCCAGCAGTGAAACCGGAAGGCGGGGCTACACCTTC

D gene: .
clone size: .
V gene: TRBV7-8
J gene: TRBJ1-6
CDR3 protein: CASSLAHSPLHF
CDR3 DNA: TGTGCCAGCAGCTTAGCTCATTCACCCCTCCACTTT

D gene: .
clone size: .
V gene: TRBV7-7
J gene: TRBJ1-3
CDR3 protein: CASSFYPRGTLDKNTIYF
CDR3 DNA: TGTGCCAGCAGCTTTTATCCCAGGGGAACCTTGGATAAAAACACCATATATTTT

D gene: .
clone size: once
V gene: TRBV11-2
J gene: TRBJ2-6
CDR3 protein: CASRRGHDSGANVLTF
CDR3 DNA: TGTGCCAGCCGCAGGGGACACGACTCTGGGGCCAACGTCCTGACTTTC